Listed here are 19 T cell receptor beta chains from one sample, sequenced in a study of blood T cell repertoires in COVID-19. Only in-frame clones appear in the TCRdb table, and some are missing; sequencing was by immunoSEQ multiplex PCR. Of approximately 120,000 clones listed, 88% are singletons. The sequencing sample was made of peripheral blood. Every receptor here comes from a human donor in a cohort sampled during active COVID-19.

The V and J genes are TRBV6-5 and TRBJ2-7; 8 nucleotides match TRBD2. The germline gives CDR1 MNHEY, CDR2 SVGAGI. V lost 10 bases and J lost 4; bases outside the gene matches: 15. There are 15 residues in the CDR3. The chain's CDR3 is CAITSGGATGYEQYF. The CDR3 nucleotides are TGTGCCATCACTAGCGGAGGGGCAACGGGATACGAGCAGTACTTC.

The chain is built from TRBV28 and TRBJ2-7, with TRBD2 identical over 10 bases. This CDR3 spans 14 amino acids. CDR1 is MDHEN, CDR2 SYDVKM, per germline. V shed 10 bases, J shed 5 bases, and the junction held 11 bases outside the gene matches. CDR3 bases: TGTGCCACTTCTAGCGGGAGAATTACCAACGAGCAGTACTTC. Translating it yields CATSSGRITNEQYF. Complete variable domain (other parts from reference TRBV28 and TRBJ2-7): DVKVTQSSRYLVKRTGEKVFLECVQDMDHENMFWYRQDPGLGLRLIYFSYDVKMKEKGDIPEGYSVSREKKERFSLILESASTNQTSMYLCATSSGRITNEQYFGPGTRLTVT.

CDR3 DNA sequence: TGTGCCAGCAGCTTAGTAGAGGCGGGAGTATTGAATGAGCAGTTCTTC. This sequence encodes CASSLVEAGVLNEQFF. This chain uses TRBV11-2 with TRBJ2-1; TRBD2 aligns across 7 bases. After removal of 1 base from V and 7 bases from J, the junction contained 10 bases not matched to a gene. CDR1 SGHAT and CDR2 FQNNGV come from the germline V gene. The CDR3 is 16 amino acids.

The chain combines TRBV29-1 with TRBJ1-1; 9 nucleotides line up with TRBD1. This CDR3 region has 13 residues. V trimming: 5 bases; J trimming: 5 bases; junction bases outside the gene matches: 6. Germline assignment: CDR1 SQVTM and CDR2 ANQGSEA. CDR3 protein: CSVTGGAGTEAFF. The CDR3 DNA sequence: TGCAGCGTTACAGGGGGCGCGGGAACTGAAGCTTTCTTT. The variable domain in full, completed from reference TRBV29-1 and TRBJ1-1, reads SAVISQKPSRDICQRGTSLTIQCQVDSQVTMMFWYRQQPGQSLTLIATANQGSEATYESGFVIDKFPISRPNLTFSTLTVSNMSPEDSSIYLCSVTGGAGTEAFFGQGTRLTVV.

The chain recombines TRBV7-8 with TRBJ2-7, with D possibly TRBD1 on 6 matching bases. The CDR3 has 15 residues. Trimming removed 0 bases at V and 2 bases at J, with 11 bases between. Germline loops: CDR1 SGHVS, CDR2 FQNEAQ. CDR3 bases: TGTGCCAGCAGCTTAGCGCCTGGACAGACCTACGAGCAGTACTTC. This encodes CASSLAPGQTYEQYF.

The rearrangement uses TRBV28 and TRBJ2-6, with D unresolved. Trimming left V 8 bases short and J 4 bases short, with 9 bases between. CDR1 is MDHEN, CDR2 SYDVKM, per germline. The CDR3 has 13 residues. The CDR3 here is CASGGPGANVLTF. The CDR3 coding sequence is TGTGCCAGCGGTGGGCCCGGGGCCAACGTCCTGACTTTC.

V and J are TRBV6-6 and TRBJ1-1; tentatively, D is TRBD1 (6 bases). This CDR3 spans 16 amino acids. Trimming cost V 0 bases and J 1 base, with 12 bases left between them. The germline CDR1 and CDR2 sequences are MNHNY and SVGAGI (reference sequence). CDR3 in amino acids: CASSYSFRGQNTEAFF. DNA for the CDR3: TGTGCCAGCAGTTACTCCTTCAGGGGACAGAACACTGAAGCTTTCTTT.

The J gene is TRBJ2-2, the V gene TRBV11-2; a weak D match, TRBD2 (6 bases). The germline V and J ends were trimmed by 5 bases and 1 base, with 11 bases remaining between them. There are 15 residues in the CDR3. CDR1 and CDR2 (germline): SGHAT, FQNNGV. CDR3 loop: CASSIRRGNTGELFF. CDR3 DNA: TGTGCCAGCAGCATAAGGAGGGGGAACACCGGGGAGCTGTTTTTT.

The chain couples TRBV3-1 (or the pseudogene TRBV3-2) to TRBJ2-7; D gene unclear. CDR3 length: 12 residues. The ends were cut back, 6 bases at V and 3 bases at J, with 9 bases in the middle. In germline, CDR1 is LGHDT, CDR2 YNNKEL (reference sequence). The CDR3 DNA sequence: TGTGCCAGCAGTATTGGGCGCTACGAGCAGTACTTC. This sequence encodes CASSIGRYEQYF.

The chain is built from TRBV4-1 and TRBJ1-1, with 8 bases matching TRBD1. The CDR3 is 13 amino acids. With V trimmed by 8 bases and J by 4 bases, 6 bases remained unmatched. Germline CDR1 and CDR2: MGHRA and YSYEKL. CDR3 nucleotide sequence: TGCGCCAGCTCTGGGACAGGAACCACTGAAGCTTTCTTT. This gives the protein CASSGTGTTEAFF.

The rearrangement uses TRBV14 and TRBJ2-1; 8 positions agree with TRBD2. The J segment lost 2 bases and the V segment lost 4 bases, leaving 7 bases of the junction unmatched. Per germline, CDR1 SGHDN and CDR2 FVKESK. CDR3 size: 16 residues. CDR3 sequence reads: CASSPYAGGTYNEQFF. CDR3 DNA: TGTGCCAGCAGCCCCTATGCGGGGGGAACCTACAATGAGCAGTTCTTC. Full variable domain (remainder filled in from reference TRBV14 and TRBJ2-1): EAGVTQFPSHSVIEKGQTVTLRCDPISGHDNLYWYRRVMGKEIKFLLHFVKESKQDESGMPNNRFLAERTGGTYSTLKVQPAELEDSGVYFCASSPYAGGTYNEQFFGPGTRLTVL.

This CDR3 reads CASRAAGGKAEAFF. The CDR3 DNA reads as TGTGCCAGCAGGGCGGCAGGGGGTAAAGCTGAAGCTTTCTTT. V is TRBV2 and J is TRBJ1-1; 7 bases line up with TRBD1. V was pared by 6 bases and J by 6 bases, with 10 bases of the junction left unmatched. The germline CDR1 and CDR2 sequences are SNHLY and FYNNEI. The length of the CDR3 is 14 residues. The full variable domain, rest sourced from reference TRBV2 and TRBJ1-1, is EPEVTQTPSHQVTQMGQEVILRCVPISNHLYFYWYRQILGQKVEFLVSFYNNEISEKSEIFDDQFSVERPDGSNFTLKIRSTKLEDSAMYFCASRAAGGKAEAFFGQGTRLTVV.

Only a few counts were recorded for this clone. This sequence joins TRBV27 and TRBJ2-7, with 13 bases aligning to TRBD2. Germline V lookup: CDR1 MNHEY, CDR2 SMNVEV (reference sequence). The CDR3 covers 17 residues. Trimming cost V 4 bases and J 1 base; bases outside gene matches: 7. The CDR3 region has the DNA TGTGCCAGCAGTTCCTGGGGGACTAGCGGGGTTTCCTACGAGCAGTACTTC. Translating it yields CASSSWGTSGVSYEQYF.

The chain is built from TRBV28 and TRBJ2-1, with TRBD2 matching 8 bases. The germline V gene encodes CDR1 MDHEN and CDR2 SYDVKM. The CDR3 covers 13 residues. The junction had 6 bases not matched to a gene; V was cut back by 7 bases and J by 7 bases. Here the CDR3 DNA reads TGTGCCAGCACCCCGGGACTAGGGAATGAGCAGTTCTTC. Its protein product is CASTPGLGNEQFF.

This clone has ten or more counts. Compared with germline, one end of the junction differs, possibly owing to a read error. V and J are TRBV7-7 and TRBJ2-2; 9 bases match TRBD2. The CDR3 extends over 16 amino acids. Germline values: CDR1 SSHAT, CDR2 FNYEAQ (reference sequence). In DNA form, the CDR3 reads TGTGCTAGCAGCTCATCCGGGACTAGCATAGCCGGGGAGCTGTTTTTT. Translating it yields CASSSSGTSIAGELFF.

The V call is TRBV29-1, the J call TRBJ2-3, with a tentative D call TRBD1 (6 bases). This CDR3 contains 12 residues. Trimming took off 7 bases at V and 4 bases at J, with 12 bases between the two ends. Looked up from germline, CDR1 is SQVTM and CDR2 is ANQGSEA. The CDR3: CSARTDSDTQYF. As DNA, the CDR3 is TGCAGCGCCCGGACAGACTCAGATACGCAGTATTTT.

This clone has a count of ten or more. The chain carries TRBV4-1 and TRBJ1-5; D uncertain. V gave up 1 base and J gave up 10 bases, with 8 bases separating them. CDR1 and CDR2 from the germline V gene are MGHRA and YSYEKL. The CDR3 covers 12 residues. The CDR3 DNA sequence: TGCGCCAGCAGCCAAGTACCGGGACCCCAGCATTTT. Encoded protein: CASSQVPGPQHF.

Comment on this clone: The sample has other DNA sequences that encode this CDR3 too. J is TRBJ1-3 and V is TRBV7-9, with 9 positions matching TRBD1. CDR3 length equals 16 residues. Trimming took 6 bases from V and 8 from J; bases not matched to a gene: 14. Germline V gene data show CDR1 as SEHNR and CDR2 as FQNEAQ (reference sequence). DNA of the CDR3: TGTGCCAGCAGTTCGGGGCTGGGACAGGGATGGCACACCATATATTTT. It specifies CASSSGLGQGWHTIYF.

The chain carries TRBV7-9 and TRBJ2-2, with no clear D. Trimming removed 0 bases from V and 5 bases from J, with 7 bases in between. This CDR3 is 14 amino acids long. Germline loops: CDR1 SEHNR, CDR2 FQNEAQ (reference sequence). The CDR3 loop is CASSLASGTGELFF. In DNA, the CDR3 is TGTGCCAGCAGCTTAGCTTCCGGGACCGGGGAGCTGTTTTTT.